These 9 T cell receptor beta chains were sequenced from one sample in a study of vaccination effects on CD4 cells after COVID-19. These receptors are not linked to any known antigen. Sequenced by immunoSEQ multiplex PCR; TCRdb stores in-frame clones only, minus some. Of roughly 75,000 clones detected, under 75% appear once; the ten largest clones hold about 4%. Within the ViraFEST assay, antigen-specific CD4+ T cells underwent expansion with viral peptide pools prior to sequencing. CD4+ T cell isolation took place after 10 days of culture. Among the vaccine recipients, none had a prior SARS-CoV-2 infection, and nucleocapsid antibodies were negative. Sequenced here: CD4+ T cells from PBMCs cultured with HCoV-OC43 spike peptides, sampled before COVID-19 vaccination. Indicated subset: HCoV-OC43 spike overlapping peptide pool stimulation. The receptors were gathered from a human donor who received a COVID-19 vaccine.

The J gene is TRBJ1-4, the V gene TRBV15; tentative D call: TRBD1 (5 bases). This CDR3 contains 15 residues. V was pared by 4 bases and J by 5 bases, with 14 bases between. Germline CDR1 LNHNV, CDR2 YYDKDF (reference sequence). The CDR3 loop is CATSNPRTRNEKLFF. The DNA for the CDR3 is TGTGCCACCAGCAACCCTAGGACACGAAATGAAAAACTGTTTTTT. The variable domain in full, completed from reference TRBV15 and TRBJ1-4, reads DAMVIQNPRYQVTQFGKPVTLSCSQTLNHNVMYWYQQKSSQAPKLLFHYYDKDFNNEADTPDNFQSRRPNTSFCFLDIRSPGLGDTAMYLCATSNPRTRNEKLFFGSGTQLSVL.

The chain combines TRBV7-3 with TRBJ2-3; the match to TRBD2 covers 7 bases. Germline CDR1 is SGHTA and CDR2 is FQGTGA. This CDR3 region has 16 residues. V shed 1 base and J 2 bases; nucleotides not matched to a gene: 6. The CDR3 sequence is CASSLRARGVTDTQYF. DNA of the CDR3: TGTGCCAGCAGCTTAAGGGCCCGGGGGGTCACAGATACGCAGTATTTT.

This clone has more than one count but fewer than ten. The V and J genes are TRBV6-2 or TRBV6-3 and TRBJ2-7; D possibly matches TRBD1 or TRBD2 (5 bases each). V lost 4 bases, J lost 0 bases, and 13 bases lay in between. Germline V CDR1 and CDR2: MNHEY, SVGEGT. This CDR3 comprises 15 residues. The CDR3: CASSSTGTASYEQYV. CDR3 sequence (DNA): TGTGCCAGCAGTTCCACCGGGACGGCCTCCTACGAGCAGTACGTC.

V gene TRBV7-2 combines with J gene TRBJ2-5, with TRBD1 identical over 7 bases. Germline values: CDR1 SGHTA, CDR2 FQGNSA. This CDR3 comprises 14 residues. V shed 0 bases, J shed 5 bases, and the junction held 3 bases outside the gene matches. The CDR3: CASSLAGQSETQYF. CDR3 nucleotide sequence: TGTGCCAGCAGCTTAGCGGGACAGTCGGAGACCCAGTACTTC.

The rearrangement links TRBV7-2 to TRBJ2-3; 10 bases agree with TRBD1. This CDR3 region has 15 residues. Germline CDR1 SGHTA, CDR2 FQGNSA. Trimming removed 5 bases from V and 6 bases from J; junction bases left unmatched: 8. In DNA, the CDR3 is TGTGCCAGCAGCCATAGAGGACAGGGGGAGGATACGCAGTATTTT. It is translated as CASSHRGQGEDTQYF.

This chain joins TRBV9 and TRBJ1-2; 8 nucleotides line up with TRBD1. The junction had 13 bases not matched to a gene; V was cut back by 4 bases and J by 8 bases. The CDR3 is made up of 15 amino acids. CDR1 is SGDLS and CDR2 is YYNGEE in the germline V gene. The CDR3 DNA follows: TGTGCCAGCAGCACCCTGACCGGGACAGGTGACGGCTACACCTTC. Translating it yields CASSTLTGTGDGYTF.

This clone was detected only a few times. The V gene is TRBV5-1, the J gene TRBJ2-3, with 7 nucleotides matching TRBD2. V shed 2 bases and J 0 bases; nucleotides not matched to a gene: 0. This CDR3 spans 14 amino acids. Germline values: CDR1 SGHRS, CDR2 YFSETQ. This CDR3 reads CASSFGGSTDTQYF. The CDR3 DNA reads as TGCGCCAGCAGCTTCGGGGGGAGCACAGATACGCAGTATTTT. The entire variable domain, with the rest obtained from reference TRBV5-1 and TRBJ2-3, is as follows: KAGVTQTPRYLIKTRGQQVTLSCSPISGHRSVSWYQQTPGQGLQFLFEYFSETQRNKGNFPGRFSGRQFSNSRSEMNVSTLELGDSALYLCASSFGGSTDTQYFGPGTRLTVL.

The genes are TRBV30 and TRBJ2-3, with 7 bases matching TRBD1. CDR3 length equals 15 residues. Germline V gene data show CDR1 as GTSNPN and CDR2 as SVGIG (reference sequence). V lost 1 base to trimming and J lost 2 bases; unmatched junction nucleotides: 6. The CDR3 coding sequence is TGTGCCTGGAGTGGGGCGACAGGGACCACAGATACGCAGTATTTT. This gives the protein CAWSGATGTTDTQYF. Full variable domain (remainder filled in from reference TRBV30 and TRBJ2-3): SQTIHQWPATLVQPVGSPLSLECTVEGTSNPNLYWYRQAAGRGLQLLFYSVGIGQISSEVPQNLSASRPQDRQFILSSKKLLLSDSGFYLCAWSGATGTTDTQYFGPGTRLTVL.

The chain carries TRBV6-5 and TRBJ1-5; D gene ambiguous. This CDR3 contains 13 residues. Germline V gene data show CDR1 as MNHEY and CDR2 as SVGAGI. Trimming removed 5 bases at V and 3 bases at J, with 8 bases between. The CDR3 region is CASSRIANQPQHF. CDR3 nucleotide sequence: TGTGCCAGCAGTCGGATTGCCAATCAGCCCCAGCATTTT.